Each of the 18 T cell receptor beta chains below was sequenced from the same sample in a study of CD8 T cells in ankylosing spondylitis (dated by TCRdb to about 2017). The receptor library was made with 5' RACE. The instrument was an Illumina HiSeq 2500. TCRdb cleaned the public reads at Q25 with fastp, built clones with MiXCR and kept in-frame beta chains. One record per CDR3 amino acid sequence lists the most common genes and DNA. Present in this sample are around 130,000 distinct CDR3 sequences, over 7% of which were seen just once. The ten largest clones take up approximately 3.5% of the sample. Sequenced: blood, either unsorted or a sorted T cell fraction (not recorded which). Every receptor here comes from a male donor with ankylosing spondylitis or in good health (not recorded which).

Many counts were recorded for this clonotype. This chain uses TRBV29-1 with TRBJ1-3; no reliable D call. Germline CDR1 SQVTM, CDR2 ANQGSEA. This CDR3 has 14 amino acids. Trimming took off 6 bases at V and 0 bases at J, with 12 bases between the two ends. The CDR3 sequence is CSVAAAGSGNTIYF. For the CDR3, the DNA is TGCAGCGTGGCGGCTGCAGGCTCTGGAAACACCATATATTTT.

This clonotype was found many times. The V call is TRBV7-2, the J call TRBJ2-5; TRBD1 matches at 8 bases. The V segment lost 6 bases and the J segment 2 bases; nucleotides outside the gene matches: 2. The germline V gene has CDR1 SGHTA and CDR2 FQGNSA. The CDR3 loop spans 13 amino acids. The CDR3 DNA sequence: TGTGCCAGCAGGCGACAGGGGCAAGAGACCCAGTACTTC. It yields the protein CASRRQGQETQYF.

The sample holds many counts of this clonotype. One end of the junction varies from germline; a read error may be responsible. CDR3 amino acids: CASSQLAGGPGDTQYF. The CDR3 region has the DNA TGTGCTAGCAGCCAACTAGCGGGAGGGCCGGGTGATACGCAGTATTTT. The chain recombines TRBV7-7 with TRBJ2-3; the match to TRBD2 covers 13 bases. This CDR3 region has 16 residues. CDR1 is SSHAT, CDR2 FNYEAQ, per germline (reference sequence).

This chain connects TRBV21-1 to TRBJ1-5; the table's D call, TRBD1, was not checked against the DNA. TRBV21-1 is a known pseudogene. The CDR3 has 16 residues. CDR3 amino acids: CASSLFEGQSNQPQHF. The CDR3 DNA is TGTGCCAGCAGCCTCTTTGAGGGACAGAGCAATCAGCCCCAGCATTTT.

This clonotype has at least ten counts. The chain's CDR3 is CASSARLPGLAGVYNEQFF. The CDR3 region has the DNA TGTGCCAGCAGCGCCCGACTTCCGGGACTAGCGGGAGTTTACAATGAGCAGTTCTTC. The V call is TRBV11-1, the J call TRBJ2-1, with TRBD2 identical over 14 bases. Germline V CDR1 and CDR2: SGHAT, FQDESV (reference sequence). J lost 4 bases, V lost 5 bases, and 13 bases had no gene match. The CDR3 extends over 19 amino acids.

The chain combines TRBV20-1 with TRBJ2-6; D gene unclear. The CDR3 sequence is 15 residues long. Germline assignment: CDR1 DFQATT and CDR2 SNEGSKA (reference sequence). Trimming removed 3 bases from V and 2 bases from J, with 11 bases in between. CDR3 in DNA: TGCAGTGCTAGCAAAGGGCAGACTGGGGCCAACGTCCTGACTTTC. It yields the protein CSASKGQTGANVLTF.

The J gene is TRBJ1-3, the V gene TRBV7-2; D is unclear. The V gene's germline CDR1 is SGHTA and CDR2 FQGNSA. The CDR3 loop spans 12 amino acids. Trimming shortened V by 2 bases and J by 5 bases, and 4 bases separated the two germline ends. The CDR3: CASSLSRNTIYF. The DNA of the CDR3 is TGTGCCAGCAGCTTATCAAGAAACACCATATATTTT.

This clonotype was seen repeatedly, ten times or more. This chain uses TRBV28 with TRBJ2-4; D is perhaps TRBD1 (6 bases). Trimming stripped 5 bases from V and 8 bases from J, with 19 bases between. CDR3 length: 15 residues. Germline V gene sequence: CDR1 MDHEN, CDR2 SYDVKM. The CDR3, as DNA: TGTGCCAGCAGTCGTCCCGGGACAACTTTGGACATTCAGTACTTC. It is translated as CASSRPGTTLDIQYF.

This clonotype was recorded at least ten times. The DNA for the CDR3 is TGTGCCAGCGCAACTAGCGGGACCACCCCCTACGAGCAGTACTTC. It yields the protein CASATSGTTPYEQYF. V and J are TRBV7-2 and TRBJ2-7; 10 nucleotides line up with TRBD2. Germline V gives CDR1 SGHTA, CDR2 FQGNSA. CDR3 length: 15 amino acids. V was clipped by 8 bases and J by 2 bases; unmatched bases: 9.

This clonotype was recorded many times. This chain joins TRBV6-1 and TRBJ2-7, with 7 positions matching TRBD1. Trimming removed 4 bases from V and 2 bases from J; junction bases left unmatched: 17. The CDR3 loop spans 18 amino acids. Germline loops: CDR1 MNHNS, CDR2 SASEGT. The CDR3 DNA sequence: TGTGCCAGCAGTGGAAAGTTAGGACAGGCTCTGTCTCCCTACGAGCAGTACTTC. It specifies CASSGKLGQALSPYEQYF.

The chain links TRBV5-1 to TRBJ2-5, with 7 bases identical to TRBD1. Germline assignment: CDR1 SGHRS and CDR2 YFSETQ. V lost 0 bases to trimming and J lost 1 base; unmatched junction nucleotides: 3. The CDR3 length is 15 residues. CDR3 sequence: CASSLAGQPQETQYF. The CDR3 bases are TGCGCCAGCAGCTTGGCGGGACAGCCCCAAGAGACCCAGTACTTC.

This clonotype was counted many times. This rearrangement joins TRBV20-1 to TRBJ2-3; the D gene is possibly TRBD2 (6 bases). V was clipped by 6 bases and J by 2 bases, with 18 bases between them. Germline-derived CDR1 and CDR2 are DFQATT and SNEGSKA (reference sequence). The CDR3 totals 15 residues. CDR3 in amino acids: CSAPTLSGNTDTQYF. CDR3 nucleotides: TGCAGTGCACCAACCCTTAGCGGTAACACAGATACGCAGTATTTT.

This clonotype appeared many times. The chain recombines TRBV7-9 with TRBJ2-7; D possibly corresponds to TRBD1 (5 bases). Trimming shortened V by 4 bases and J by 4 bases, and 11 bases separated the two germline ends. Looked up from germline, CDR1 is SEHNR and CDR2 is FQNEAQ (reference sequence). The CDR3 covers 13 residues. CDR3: CASSSTVRYEQYF. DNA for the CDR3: TGTGCCAGCAGCTCGACAGTAAGGTACGAGCAGTACTTC. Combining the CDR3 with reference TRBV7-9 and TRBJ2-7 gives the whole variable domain DTGVSQNPRHKITKRGQNVTFRCDPISEHNRLYWYRQTLGQGPEFLTYFQNEAQLEKSRLLSDRFSAERPKGSFSTLEIQRTEQGDSAMYLCASSSTVRYEQYFGPGTRLTVT.

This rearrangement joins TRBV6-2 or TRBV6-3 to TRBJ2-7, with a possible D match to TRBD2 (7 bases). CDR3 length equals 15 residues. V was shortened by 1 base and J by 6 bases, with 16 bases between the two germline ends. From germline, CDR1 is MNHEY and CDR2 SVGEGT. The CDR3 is CASSYFGGPTVEQYF. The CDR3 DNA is TGTGCCAGCAGTTACTTCGGGGGGCCCACGGTCGAGCAGTACTTC.

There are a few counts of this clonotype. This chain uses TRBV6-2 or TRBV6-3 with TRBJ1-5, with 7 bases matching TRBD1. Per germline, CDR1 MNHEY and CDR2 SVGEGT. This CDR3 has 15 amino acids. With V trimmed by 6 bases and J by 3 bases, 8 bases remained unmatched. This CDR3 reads CASRPGQVFNQPQHF. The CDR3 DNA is TGTGCCAGCAGACCCGGACAGGTATTCAATCAGCCCCAGCATTTT.

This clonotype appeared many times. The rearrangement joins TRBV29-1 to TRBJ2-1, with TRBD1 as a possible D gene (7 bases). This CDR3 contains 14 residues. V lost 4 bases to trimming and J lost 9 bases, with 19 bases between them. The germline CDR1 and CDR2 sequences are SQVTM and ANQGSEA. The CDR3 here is CSVASSGGGFEQFF. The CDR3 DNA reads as TGCAGCGTTGCTTCGTCAGGGGGAGGTTTTGAGCAGTTCTTC.

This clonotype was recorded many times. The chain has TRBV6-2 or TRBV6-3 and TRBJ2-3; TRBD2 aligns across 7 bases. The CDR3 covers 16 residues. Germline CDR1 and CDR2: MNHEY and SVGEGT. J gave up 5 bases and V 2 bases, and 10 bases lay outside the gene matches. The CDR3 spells CASSYRWTASGDTQYF. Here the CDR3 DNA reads TGTGCCAGCAGTTACCGGTGGACGGCTAGCGGAGATACGCAGTATTTT.

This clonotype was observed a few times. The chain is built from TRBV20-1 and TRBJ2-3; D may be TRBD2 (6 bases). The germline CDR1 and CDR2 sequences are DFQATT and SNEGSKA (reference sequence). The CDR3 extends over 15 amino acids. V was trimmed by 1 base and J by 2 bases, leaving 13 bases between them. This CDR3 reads CSARGAGRTTDTQYF. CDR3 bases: TGCAGTGCTAGAGGGGCGGGGAGAACCACAGATACGCAGTATTTT.